This TCR beta chain was documented in a study of T cells in Graves' hyperthyroidism and ophthalmopathy. The TCR beta CDR3 regions underwent amplification using RNA transcripts as the source. RT-PCR in the first round (using the HTBI primer set) targeted the TCR CDR3. MiXCR, applied by TCRdb to the multiplex PCR reads, yields one record per CDR3 protein. Here the sample spans 350,000 or so distinct CDR3 sequences, around 20% being singletons. V trimming: 8 bases; J trimming: 2 bases; junction bases outside the gene matches: 6. The length of the CDR3 is 15 residues. Germline CDR1 reads SNHLY; CDR2 reads FYNNEI. In its sample, this clonotype was seen many times.

The TCR was taken from a woman aged 50 to 65 with Graves' hyperthyroidism. Sequencing was carried out using blood. The rearrangement joins TRBV2 to TRBJ2-1; TRBD2 matches at 10 bases. The CDR3 here is CASGKRGGPYNEQFF. In DNA form, the CDR3 reads TGTGCCAGCGGAAAGCGGGGGGGCCCCTACAATGAGCAGTTCTTC.